Below are 32 T cell receptor beta chains sequenced from a single sample in a study of spatial heterogeneity in lung cancer. Time point indicated: sample taken at primary tumor resection. Researchers sequenced whole RNA taken from tumor, nontumor lung or frozen PBMC without sorting. TCRdb ran MiXCR on the 5' RACE reads and lists one entry per CDR3 protein. The sample contains under 13,000 distinct CDR3 sequences, approximately 24% of which appear only once. Specimen: PBMCs, collected at surgery. All receptors derive from a female donor with early-stage non-small cell lung cancer.

This clonotype turned up a few times. V and J are TRBV7-2 and TRBJ2-7, with 13 bases lining up with TRBD2. Germline V lookup: CDR1 SGHTA, CDR2 FQGNSA. V shed 8 bases and J 7 bases; nucleotides not matched to a gene: 5. The CDR3 spans 13 residues. The CDR3 DNA sequence: TGTGCCAGCGGACTAGCGGGAGCTTGGGAGCAGTACTTC. Translating gives CASGLAGAWEQYF.

This clonotype was counted a few times. V and J are TRBV13 and TRBJ2-5, with TRBD2 identical over 8 bases. CDR3 length: 14 residues. J was trimmed by 3 bases and V by 4 bases; bases with no gene match: 4. The germline V gene encodes CDR1 PRHDT and CDR2 FYEKMQ (reference sequence). The CDR3 nucleotides read TGTGCCAGCAGCTACGGACTAGCTGAAGAGACCCAGTACTTC. It is translated as CASSYGLAEETQYF.

The V gene is TRBV28, the J gene TRBJ2-1; 7 bases are shared with TRBD2. The CDR3 covers 15 residues. The V segment lost 2 bases and the J segment 0 bases; nucleotides outside the gene matches: 1. Germline CDR1 and CDR2: MDHEN and SYDVKM. The CDR3 loop is CASSLERGSYNEQFF. CDR3 DNA: TGTGCCAGCAGTTTAGAGCGGGGCTCCTACAATGAGCAGTTCTTC.

This clonotype was seen ten or more times. The rearrangement links TRBV7-2 to TRBJ2-4, with D maybe TRBD2 (5 bases). The CDR3 length is 15 residues. V was cut by 5 bases and J by 5 bases, with 16 bases left in between. Germline lookup yields CDR1 SGHTA and CDR2 FQGNSA. The CDR3 DNA reads TGTGCCAGCAGCCCAGCCCGGACTTTTCAAAACATTCAGTACTTC. Its translation: CASSPARTFQNIQYF.

This clonotype is categorized as medium-sized. The chain combines TRBV27 with TRBJ2-5; TRBD1 aligns across 9 bases. The CDR3 spans 13 residues. The V gene end was trimmed by 6 bases and the J gene end by 3 bases; junction bases not matched to a gene: 2. Germline lookup yields CDR1 MNHEY and CDR2 SMNVEV (reference sequence). As DNA, the CDR3 is TGTGCCAGCAGACGACAGGGGGAAGAGACCCAGTACTTC. Its translation: CASRRQGEETQYF.

The chain is built from TRBV19 and TRBJ2-7; 7 nucleotides line up with TRBD1. The trim removed 4 bases at V and 5 bases at J, leaving 5 bases unmatched. The CDR3 has 13 residues. The germline CDR1 and CDR2 sequences are LNHDA and SQIVND (reference sequence). CDR3 residues: CASSTTGSHEQYF. CDR3 coding DNA: TGTGCCAGTAGTACGACAGGGTCCCACGAGCAGTACTTC.

CDR3 amino acids: CSAGGGSYEQYF. The CDR3 DNA is TGCAGCGCCGGAGGGGGCTCCTACGAGCAGTACTTC. The V call is TRBV29-1, the J call TRBJ2-7; either TRBD1 or TRBD2 may supply D (6 bases each). The CDR3 totals 12 residues. V lost 7 bases, J lost 0 bases, and 10 bases lay in between. In germline, CDR1 is SQVTM, CDR2 ANQGSEA.

As for this clonotype: This CDR3 fails to terminate in the conserved phenylalanine or tryptophan, so it likely reflects a read error. This chain links TRBV2 with TRBJ2-3, with 9 positions matching TRBD2. CDR1 SNHLY and CDR2 FYNNEI come from the germline V gene. The length of the CDR3 is 15 residues. Trimming at V came to 8 bases and at J to 4 bases, leaving 10 bases not matched to a gene. In nucleotides, the CDR3 is TGTGCCAGCGGACGCGGGAGGGCCGGAGCAGATACGCAGTATCTT. Its translation is CASGRGRAGADTQYL.

This clonotype was seen repeatedly, ten times or more. The chain recombines TRBV20-1 with TRBJ1-2, with 11 bases aligning to TRBD1. CDR1 and CDR2 (germline): DFQATT, SNEGSKA (reference sequence). The CDR3 covers 15 residues. V was pared by 5 bases and J by 8 bases, with 13 bases of the junction left unmatched. CDR3 bases: TGCAGTGCTGGGAGTTTCGGGACAGGGGGAAAAGGCTACACCTTC. Its translation is CSAGSFGTGGKGYTF.

This clonotype is categorized as medium-sized. The V call is TRBV14, the J call TRBJ2-1; D is undetermined. Germline CDR1 SGHDN, CDR2 FVKESK. CDR3 length: 16 amino acids. V dropped 1 base and J dropped 2 bases, with 12 bases sitting between them. The CDR3 here is CASSQALGLPYNEQFF. CDR3 coding DNA: TGTGCCAGCAGCCAAGCGCTGGGGTTGCCCTACAATGAGCAGTTCTTC. Looking up the rest from reference TRBV14 and TRBJ2-1 gives the full variable domain: EAGVTQFPSHSVIEKGQTVTLRCDPISGHDNLYWYRRVMGKEIKFLLHFVKESKQDESGMPNNRFLAERTGGTYSTLKVQPAELEDSGVYFCASSQALGLPYNEQFFGPGTRLTVL.

V gene TRBV15 combines with J gene TRBJ2-7; 14 bases are a match to TRBD2. In germline, CDR1 is LNHNV, CDR2 YYDKDF (reference sequence). This CDR3 is 15 amino acids long. V lost 3 bases and J lost 3; bases outside the gene matches: 1. The CDR3 region is CATSRGLAGVYEQYF. The DNA of the CDR3 is TGTGCCACCAGCAGGGGACTAGCGGGAGTCTACGAGCAGTACTTC.

The gene calls are TRBV7-2 and TRBJ2-3; D is undetermined. V gave up 2 bases and J gave up 5 bases, with 8 bases separating them. The CDR3 consists of 13 residues. The germline V gene encodes CDR1 SGHTA and CDR2 FQGNSA. CDR3 residues: CASSLNRVDTQYF. The CDR3 DNA is TGTGCCAGCAGCTTAAATCGTGTAGATACGCAGTATTTT.

This chain uses TRBV5-6 with TRBJ1-1; D is unresolved. V lost 3 bases, J lost 3 bases, and 3 bases lay in between. The CDR3 loop spans 11 amino acids. Per the germline V gene, CDR1 is SGHDT and CDR2 is YYEEEE. CDR3 nucleotides: TGTGCCAGCAGCTACGACACTGAAGCTTTCTTT. Amino acids: CASSYDTEAFF.

This clonotype was found a few times. V gene TRBV6-6 combines with J gene TRBJ1-1; D call uncertain. Germline lookup yields CDR1 MNHNY and CDR2 SVGAGI (reference sequence). This CDR3 comprises 13 residues. Trimming removed 7 bases from V and 8 bases from J, with 17 bases in between. The CDR3 bases are TGTGCCAGCACATCACACGGCCCGTACGAAGCTTTCTTT. Its translation is CASTSHGPYEAFF.

There are many counts of this clonotype. The chain employs TRBV5-1 and TRBJ1-6, with D hard to call. This CDR3 spans 14 amino acids. Germline V gives CDR1 SGHRS, CDR2 YFSETQ. The germline V and J ends were trimmed by 1 base and 6 bases, with 8 bases remaining between them. The CDR3 coding sequence is TGCGCCAGCAGCTTGAACACCGGTAATTCACCCCTCCACTTT. Protein product: CASSLNTGNSPLHF.

V gene TRBV23-1 combines with J gene TRBJ2-7; tentative D call: TRBD2 (5 bases). TRBV23-1 is classed as an ORF, of uncertain function. This CDR3 has 15 residues. The V gene lost 3 bases and the J gene lost 2 bases, with 14 bases spanning the gap. CDR3 residues: CASSQRAVPPYEQYF. The CDR3 DNA reads as TGCGCCAGCAGTCAGAGGGCTGTGCCCCCCTACGAGCAGTACTTC.

The V call is TRBV6-6, the J call TRBJ2-7; TRBD1 matches 9 bases. The CDR3 has 17 residues. The V and J ends lost 10 bases and 5 bases, in that order; junction bases with no gene match: 21. Per the germline V gene, CDR1 is MNHNY and CDR2 is SVGAGI (reference sequence). The DNA of the CDR3 is TGTGCCAACAGGGACTCTCCCGGGGGACAGGGCACGCACGAGCAGTACTTC. This encodes CANRDSPGGQGTHEQYF.

J is TRBJ2-1 and V is TRBV29-1; no clear D. The CDR3 extends over 12 amino acids. The germline gives CDR1 SQVTM, CDR2 ANQGSEA. V dropped 6 bases and J dropped 9 bases, with 15 bases sitting between them. CDR3 in DNA: TGCAGCGTGGGATCCGGCTCCGGTGAGCAGTTCTTC. Its translation is CSVGSGSGEQFF.

This clonotype was counted a few times. The chain links TRBV5-4 to TRBJ2-5, with D hard to call. The CDR3 loop spans 13 amino acids. Trimming took off 2 bases at V and 1 base at J, with 6 bases between the two ends. Germline V gene data show CDR1 as SGHNT and CDR2 as YYREEE (reference sequence). The chain's CDR3 is CASSFRIQETQYF. CDR3 nucleotide sequence: TGTGCCAGCAGCTTTCGAATCCAAGAGACCCAGTACTTC.

This clonotype showed up many times. The chain uses TRBV20-1 and TRBJ2-7; 12 nucleotides line up with TRBD2. V was pared by 6 bases and J by 7 bases, with 7 bases of the junction left unmatched. The CDR3 extends over 13 amino acids. The V gene's germline CDR1 is DFQATT and CDR2 SNEGSKA (reference sequence). Here the CDR3 DNA reads TGCAGTGCCCGGACTAGCGGGACGGGGGAGCAGTACTTC. Translation gives CSARTSGTGEQYF.

V gene TRBV29-1 combines with J gene TRBJ2-3; 11 bases fit TRBD2. The CDR3 spans 16 residues. The ends lost 0 bases at V and 4 bases at J; junction bases unmatched: 6. Germline values: CDR1 SQVTM, CDR2 ANQGSEA. DNA of the CDR3: TGCAGCGTTGAAGATCCACTAGCGGGAGAGGCAGATACGCAGTATTTT. Encoded protein: CSVEDPLAGEADTQYF.

This chain joins TRBV12-3 or TRBV12-4 and TRBJ1-2; D call uncertain. The CDR3 consists of 14 residues. With 6 bases removed from V and 4 bases from J, the gap between germline ends came to 15 bases. CDR3: CASSQIVDAYGYTF. CDR3 bases: TGTGCCAGCAGCCAGATCGTGGACGCCTATGGCTACACCTTC.

The chain combines TRBV10-2 with TRBJ2-3; D uncertain. Germline-derived CDR1 and CDR2 are WSHSY and SAAADI. CDR3 length: 13 amino acids. Trimming took 2 bases from V and 2 from J, leaving 5 bases between them. DNA for the CDR3: TGCGCCAGCAGTGAGGCAGCCACAGATACGCAGTATTTT. Encoded protein: CASSEAATDTQYF.

V gene TRBV7-9 combines with J gene TRBJ2-7; 11 nucleotides agree with TRBD1. CDR3 length: 15 amino acids. The J segment lost 2 bases and the V segment lost 5 bases, leaving 5 bases of the junction unmatched. From germline, CDR1 is SEHNR and CDR2 FQNEAQ (reference sequence). The CDR3 here is CASSTGQGVPYEQYF. The DNA of the CDR3 is TGTGCCAGCAGCACGGGACAGGGGGTCCCCTACGAGCAGTACTTC.

This clonotype appeared a few times. The chain carries TRBV6-6 and TRBJ1-5; no clear D. This CDR3 has 15 amino acids. Between the trimmed V and J ends, which lost 7 bases and 3 bases, there was a span of 16 bases. Germline V gene lookup returns CDR1 MNHNY and CDR2 SVGAGI (reference sequence). CDR3 region: CASNQRASYNQPQHF. In DNA, the CDR3 is TGTGCCAGCAATCAACGGGCCTCTTACAATCAGCCCCAGCATTTT.

By share, this clonotype ranks as medium-sized. The rearrangement links TRBV7-2 to TRBJ2-2; D could derive from TRBD1 or TRBD2 (5 bases each). Looked up from germline, CDR1 is SGHTA and CDR2 is FQGNSA. The CDR3 has 19 residues. V was shortened by 2 bases and J by 1 base, with 20 bases between the two germline ends. The CDR3 spells CASSLYSIPGRRNTGELFF. CDR3 bases: TGTGCCAGCAGCTTATACTCTATTCCGGGACGGCGGAACACCGGGGAGCTGTTTTTT.

V usage is TRBV19 and J usage is TRBJ1-5, with no clear D. CDR1 and CDR2 (germline): LNHDA, SQIVND (reference sequence). The CDR3 has 15 residues. V was shortened by 3 bases and J by 2 bases, with 11 bases between the two germline ends. The CDR3 region is CASSIELAGNQPQHF. Written as DNA, the CDR3 is TGTGCCAGTAGTATCGAACTGGCTGGCAATCAGCCCCAGCATTTT.

Relative to its sample, this clonotype is medium-sized. This sequence joins TRBV2 and TRBJ1-6, with 9 bases aligning to TRBD1. The CDR3 is 16 residues long. Trimming cost V 6 bases and J 2 bases; bases outside gene matches: 5. The germline V gene encodes CDR1 SNHLY and CDR2 FYNNEI. The CDR3 sequence is CASSRQGVTYNSPLHF. As DNA, the CDR3 is TGTGCCAGCAGCCGACAGGGGGTGACCTATAATTCACCCCTCCACTTT.

This clonotype was picked up many times. This chain joins TRBV5-6 and TRBJ1-5, with 8 bases matching TRBD1. After removal of 3 bases from V and 6 bases from J, the junction contained 8 bases not matched to a gene. CDR1 SGHDT and CDR2 YYEEEE come from the germline V gene. The CDR3 has 15 residues. The CDR3 DNA is TGTGCCAGCAGCTCCTTTGGACAGGGCGGTCAGCCCCAGCATTTT. Translated, it gives CASSSFGQGGQPQHF.

Many counts were recorded for this clonotype. Sequence at one end of the junction differs from germline and may be a read error. The chain uses TRBV7-7 and TRBJ2-1, with 7 positions matching TRBD2. CDR1 SSHAT and CDR2 FNYEAQ come from the germline V gene (reference sequence). The CDR3 runs 16 residues. The CDR3 DNA sequence: TGTGCTAGCAGCTTAGGGCTAGCGGCCTCCTACAATGAGCAGTTCTTC. Protein sequence: CASSLGLAASYNEQFF. Full variable domain (remainder filled in from reference TRBV7-7 and TRBJ2-1): GAGVSQSPRYKVTKRGQDVTLRCDPISSHATLYWYQQALGQGPEFLTYFNYEAQPDKSGLPSDRFSAERPEGSISTLTIQRTEQRDSAMYRCASSLGLAASYNEQFFGPGTRLTVL.

The chain couples TRBV28 to TRBJ2-7; possibly TRBD1 for D (6 bases). Trimming took 5 bases from V and 3 from J, leaving 14 bases between them. CDR3 length: 14 amino acids. CDR1 and CDR2 (germline): MDHEN, SYDVKM. CDR3 loop: CASSEGTLIYEQYF. CDR3 DNA sequence: TGTGCCAGCAGTGAGGGGACACTTATCTACGAGCAGTACTTC.

This chain joins TRBV6-1 and TRBJ2-1; TRBD2 might be the D (7 bases). The germline V gene has CDR1 MNHNS and CDR2 SASEGT. V shed 8 bases and J shed 1 base, with 15 bases lying between them. This CDR3 has 15 residues. The CDR3 bases are TGTGCCAGCTGCGTGGGGGGGCGGTCCTACAATGAGCAGTTCTTC. Its translation is CASCVGGRSYNEQFF.